The 27 T cell receptor beta chains in this list originate from one sample, sequenced in a study of T cell therapy product for transplant patients. Antigens of these TCRs are unknown. Profiled with immunoSEQ multiplex PCR; TCRdb holds only in-frame clones, not every one. The sample has around 280 clones; about three fifths are singletons. Label meaning: CMVpp65/IE-1-reactive T cells enriched by IFNgamma capture and expanded in vitro. Stimulation lasted 6 hours, using overlapping CMV pp65 and IE-1 peptide pools at 0.4 to 0.5 ug/ml each. After CMV stimulation, cells secreting IFNgamma were enriched by positive selection. Enriched IFNgamma+ cells grew for more than 20 days with irradiated autologous feeders and either IL-7/IL-15 or IL-2. Sequencing used a sorted cell population cultured from PBMCs. These receptors were collected from an adult in good health.

The CDR3 region has the DNA TGTGCCAGCAGCCAAGTACAGGGGCCTACCGAAAAACTGTTTTTT. Translated: CASSQVQGPTEKLFF. This chain links TRBV4-2 with TRBJ1-4, with TRBD1 matching 7 bases. Germline trimming cut 1 base from V and 8 bases from J; bases unmatched to any gene: 7. The CDR3 extends over 15 amino acids. CDR1 is LGHNA and CDR2 is YNFKEQ in the germline V gene.

The V and J genes are TRBV6-9 and TRBJ2-3, with D perhaps TRBD1 (5 bases). Germline V gives CDR1 MNHGY, CDR2 SVAAGI. V lost 4 bases to trimming and J lost 2 bases, with 13 bases between them. CDR3 size: 15 residues. CDR3 region: CASSSGTGATDTQYF. The DNA for the CDR3 is TGTGCCAGCAGTTCGGGCACTGGGGCCACAGATACGCAGTATTTT.

By frequency in the sample, this clone is medium-sized. V gene TRBV28 combines with J gene TRBJ1-1; D perhaps matches TRBD1 (5 bases). The CDR3 runs 13 residues. The V gene lost 6 bases and the J gene lost 7 bases, with 15 bases spanning the gap. Germline V gives CDR1 MDHEN, CDR2 SYDVKM. For the CDR3, the DNA is TGTGCCAGCAGCGCAGCGGGGCGCATTGAAGCTTTCTTT. Its translation is CASSAAGRIEAFF.

The chain carries TRBV7-7 and TRBJ2-7; no firm D call. The V gene lost 5 bases and the J gene lost 1 base, with 9 bases spanning the gap. The CDR3 runs to 13 residues. Germline CDR1 and CDR2: SSHAT and FNYEAQ (reference sequence). The CDR3 nucleotides are TGTGCCAGCAGCCGCGGACGATCCTACGAGCAGTACTTC. Translating it yields CASSRGRSYEQYF.

The chain employs TRBV28 and TRBJ1-2, with 10 bases identical to TRBD1. V gave up 5 bases and J gave up 3 bases; unmatched junction bases: 6. CDR1 MDHEN and CDR2 SYDVKM come from the germline V gene. The CDR3 covers 15 residues. CDR3: CASSAGTGVDYGYTF. The CDR3 coding sequence is TGTGCCAGCAGTGCCGGGACAGGGGTAGACTATGGCTACACCTTC.

Here the CDR3 DNA reads TGTGCCAGCAGTGATTTTGTTGGCACTTTCTATGGCTACACCTTC. Translation: CASSDFVGTFYGYTF. The chain carries TRBV6-1 and TRBJ1-2, with D unresolved. Germline CDR1 MNHNS, CDR2 SASEGT. CDR3 length: 15 amino acids. V shed 3 bases and J shed 4 bases, with 15 bases lying between them.

This clone was seen once. This sequence joins TRBV27 and TRBJ1-5; D is ambiguous. Germline CDR1 reads MNHEY; CDR2 reads SMNVEV (reference sequence). The CDR3 consists of 13 residues. With 11 bases removed from V and 3 bases from J, the gap between germline ends came to 14 bases. The CDR3 loop is CAAGSSSNQPQHF. The CDR3 nucleotides are TGTGCCGCGGGCTCCTCGTCCAATCAGCCCCAGCATTTT.

This clone is categorized as medium-sized. This chain connects TRBV19 to TRBJ1-5; D is unclear. Germline CDR1 reads LNHDA; CDR2 reads SQIVND (reference sequence). This CDR3 has 11 amino acids. V lost 4 bases to trimming and J lost 9 bases, with 7 bases between them. The CDR3 DNA reads TGTGCCAGTAGTACATCAGGGCCCCAGCATTTT. Its protein is CASSTSGPQHF. Filled out from reference TRBV19 and TRBJ1-5, the complete variable domain reads DGGITQSPKYLFRKEGQNVTLSCEQNLNHDAMYWYRQDPGQGLRLIYYSQIVNDFQKGDIAEGYSVSREKKESFPLTVTSAQKNPTAFYLCASSTSGPQHFGDGTRLSIL.

In its sample, this clone ranks as medium-sized. The gene calls are TRBV21-1 and TRBJ1-1. TRBV21-1 has pseudogene status. This CDR3 region has 13 residues. CDR3 nucleotide sequence: TGTGCCAGCAGCCCTCAGGGGAGGACTGAAGCTTTCTTT. Amino acids: CASSPQGRTEAFF.

This chain connects TRBV27 to TRBJ2-7, with TRBD1 matching over 7 bases. The CDR3 length is 15 residues. Per the germline V gene, CDR1 is MNHEY and CDR2 is SMNVEV (reference sequence). V was pared by 2 bases and J by 1 base, with 5 bases of the junction left unmatched. CDR3 residues: CASSLDGTVSYEQYF. The CDR3 DNA reads as TGTGCCAGCAGTTTAGACGGGACAGTATCCTACGAGCAGTACTTC.

This rearrangement joins TRBV5-1 to TRBJ2-7; D perhaps matches TRBD2 (6 bases). Per germline, CDR1 SGHRS and CDR2 YFSETQ. This CDR3 is 16 amino acids long. V was pared by 2 bases and J by 5 bases, with 20 bases between. CDR3 coding DNA: TGCGCCAGCAGCTTTCCTTCCTCGGGACTTGGCAACGAGCAGTACTTC. Translation: CASSFPSSGLGNEQYF.

The rearrangement links TRBV13 to TRBJ2-7; 7 nucleotides match TRBD1. J was trimmed by 4 bases and V by 2 bases; bases with no gene match: 11. The V gene's germline CDR1 is PRHDT and CDR2 FYEKMQ (reference sequence). The CDR3 length is 16 residues. The CDR3 region has the DNA TGTGCCAGCAGCTTAATGAGGACAGGATTGAATTACGAGCAGTACTTC. Its protein product is CASSLMRTGLNYEQYF. Looking up the rest from reference TRBV13 and TRBJ2-7 gives the full variable domain: AAGVIQSPRHLIKEKRETATLKCYPIPRHDTVYWYQQGPGQDPQFLISFYEKMQSDKGSIPDRFSAQQFSDYHSELNMSSLELGDSALYFCASSLMRTGLNYEQYFGPGTRLTVT.

The chain employs TRBV6-4 and TRBJ2-1, with 13 positions matching TRBD2. The germline V gene encodes CDR1 MRHNA and CDR2 SNTAGT. V lost 5 bases, J lost 5 bases, and 3 bases stayed unmatched. The CDR3 totals 15 residues. The CDR3 coding sequence is TGTGCCAGCAGTTTTGGGACTAGCGGGAACAATGAGCAGTTCTTC. This translates into CASSFGTSGNNEQFF.

The rearrangement joins TRBV25-1 to TRBJ1-2, with D possibly TRBD1 on 6 matching bases. Per the germline V gene, CDR1 is MGHDK and CDR2 is SYGVNS. Deletions cut 5 bases from V and 7 bases from J, with 11 bases between. This CDR3 comprises 12 residues. The CDR3 spells CASSLTGSGYTF. In DNA form, the CDR3 reads TGTGCCAGCAGTCTGACAGGAAGTGGCTACACCTTC.

The V gene is TRBV6-4, the J gene TRBJ2-3; TRBD1 might be the D (5 bases). Deletions cut 5 bases from V and 2 bases from J, with 14 bases between. This CDR3 is built from 15 residues. Germline V lookup: CDR1 MRHNA, CDR2 SNTAGT. The CDR3 region is CASSSGTGATDTQYF. In DNA form, the CDR3 reads TGTGCCAGCAGTTCGGGCACTGGGGCCACAGATACGCAGTATTTT.

The rearrangement links TRBV6-9 to TRBJ2-6; D remains unclear. Trimming removed 5 bases at V and 5 bases at J, with 22 bases between. Germline V lookup: CDR1 MNHGY, CDR2 SVAAGI. The CDR3 has 18 residues. The CDR3 coding sequence is TGTGCCAGCAGTGCATGCTCGCTTCGACAAAGTCGGGCCAACGTCCTGACTTTC. As protein: CASSACSLRQSRANVLTF.

By its share, this clone is medium-sized. This chain uses TRBV29-1 with TRBJ2-1; 8 bases map to TRBD2. Germline CDR1 reads SQVTM; CDR2 reads ANQGSEA. The CDR3 spans 16 residues. Losses at the gene ends were 1 base for V and 4 bases for J; bases not matched to a gene: 9. DNA for the CDR3: TGCAGCGTTGAAGGCGTCCCGGGGGGGGTATACAATGAGCAGTTCTTC. This gives the protein CSVEGVPGGVYNEQFF.

The V gene is TRBV9, the J gene TRBJ2-7, with a possible D match to TRBD1 (5 bases). Trimming stripped 4 bases from V and 3 bases from J, with 8 bases between. There are 12 residues in the CDR3. Per germline, CDR1 SGDLS and CDR2 YYNGEE. Here the CDR3 reads CASSSDSYEQYF. Here the CDR3 DNA reads TGTGCCAGCAGCTCAGACAGCTACGAGCAGTACTTC.

In its sample, this clone is large (0.1 to 1%). CDR3 in DNA: TGTGCCAGCAGCTTAGAGACGACAGGGAACGGCTACACCTTC. It translates to CASSLETTGNGYTF. V and J are TRBV11-2 and TRBJ1-2; 7 bases fit TRBD1. The CDR3 spans 14 residues. Per germline, CDR1 SGHAT and CDR2 FQNNGV. The junction had 6 bases not matched to a gene; V was cut back by 0 bases and J by 8 bases.

This sequence joins TRBV19 and TRBJ1-5, with D possibly matching TRBD1 (5 bases). Deletions cut 4 bases from V and 4 bases from J, with 11 bases between. Germline CDR1 LNHDA, CDR2 SQIVND (reference sequence). The CDR3 has 14 amino acids. CDR3 amino acids: CASSTTGPNQPQHF. DNA of the CDR3: TGTGCCAGTAGTACAACGGGACCTAATCAGCCCCAGCATTTT.

V gene TRBV11-3 combines with J gene TRBJ1-2; 7 bases line up with TRBD1. Germline V gene sequence: CDR1 SGHNT, CDR2 YENEEA. V shed 0 bases, J shed 8 bases, and the junction held 6 bases outside the gene matches. CDR3 length equals 14 residues. The CDR3 DNA reads as TGTGCCAGCAGCTTAGAGACGACAGGGAACGGCTACACCTTC. It specifies CASSLETTGNGYTF.

The rearrangement uses TRBV23-1 and TRBJ1-5; 11 positions match TRBD1. TRBV23-1 is an ORF; its function is uncertain. Trimming cost V 0 bases and J 7 bases; bases outside gene matches: 5. The CDR3 extends over 16 amino acids. The CDR3 here is CASSQSYGQGAQPQHF. As DNA, the CDR3 is TGCGCCAGCAGTCAATCATACGGACAGGGGGCCCAGCCCCAGCATTTT.

This clone has more than one count but fewer than ten. The J gene is TRBJ1-6, the V gene TRBV6-1; D is unclear. The CDR3 length is 18 residues. Trimming took 2 bases from V and 0 from J, leaving 14 bases between them. Germline loops: CDR1 MNHNS, CDR2 SASEGT. The CDR3 DNA sequence: TGTGCCAGCAGTGAAACCCCATTGGAGAGCTCCTATAATTCACCCCTCCACTTT. As protein: CASSETPLESSYNSPLHF.

The chain employs TRBV7-2 and TRBJ1-4; D is uncertain. Germline V gene lookup returns CDR1 SGHTA and CDR2 FQGNSA. This CDR3 is built from 13 residues. Trimming took off 1 base at V and 3 bases at J, with 3 bases between the two ends. This CDR3 is CASSLVANEKLFF. CDR3 DNA sequence: TGTGCCAGCAGCTTAGTGGCTAATGAAAAACTGTTTTTT.

A few counts support this clone. The chain couples TRBV10-1 to TRBJ2-5, with 7 bases fitting TRBD1. The J call is uncertain, as TRBJ2-7 better fits the DNA end. Per the germline V gene, CDR1 is WNHNN and CDR2 is SYGVQD (reference sequence). The CDR3 totals 15 residues. The CDR3 reads CASSDAPGQKDEQYF. CDR3 in DNA: TGCGCCAGCAGTGACGCACCGGGACAGAAAGACGAGCAGTACTTC.

The chain recombines TRBV20-1 with TRBJ1-2; D not certain. Germline loops: CDR1 DFQATT, CDR2 SNEGSKA (reference sequence). This CDR3 is built from 10 residues. Trimming pared 4 bases from V and 2 bases from J, leaving 2 bases between. Written as DNA, the CDR3 is TGCAGTGCTAAAAACTATGGCTACACCTTC. This encodes CSAKNYGYTF.

V usage is TRBV11-2 and J usage is TRBJ1-2; the D is unclear. CDR1 is SGHAT, CDR2 FQNNGV, per germline. There are 11 residues in the CDR3. Trimming cost V 4 bases and J 9 bases, with 9 bases left between them. CDR3 protein: CASSSDMRYTF. In DNA, the CDR3 is TGTGCCAGCAGCTCAGACATGCGCTACACCTTC.